Sequencing of this T cell receptor beta chain was carried out in a study of OX40 agonist ivuxolimab in advanced cancers. In the study overall: People who had prior anti-PD-1, anti-PD-L1 or anti-CTLA-4 therapy could take part, and around 39% had some.

This clone is labeled as medium-sized (0.01 to 0.1%). Its cognate antigen is unknown. Trimming left V 2 bases short and J 6 bases short, with 22 bases between. The germline V gene encodes CDR1 LGHNT and CDR2 FRNRAP. This CDR3 is built from 17 residues. Study-wide findings and caveats: Both blood CD4+ and CD8+ T cells showed clonal growth by week 6 at 0.1 to 3.0 mg/kg. The study found that CD8+ T cells averaged more expanded clones than CD4+. A proportion of nonresponders additionally exhibited low normalized T-cell clonal expansion.

Using immunoSEQ multiplex PCR, the repertoire was profiled, and TCRdb retains in-frame clones only, with some absent. The data contain 60,000 to 90,000 clones, 70% to 85% of them singletons. This TCR was sampled from an adult with an advanced solid tumor such as melanoma, head and neck, liver or kidney cancer. V gene TRBV12-5 combines with J gene TRBJ1-1; TRBD1 is a possible D gene (5 bases). The sample in question was CD4+ or CD8+ T cells sorted from blood, obtained in a trial of the OX40 agonist ivuxolimab. The CDR3 here is CASGLPPPTATTAEAFF. CDR3 sequence (DNA): TGTGCTAGTGGTTTGCCTCCCCCGACAGCCACGACAGCTGAAGCTTTCTTT.